This T cell receptor (beta chain) was sequenced in a study of control samples from healthy donors and cancer patients. The protocol was immunoSEQ multiplex PCR, while the TCRdb copy is restricted to in-frame clones and leaves out a portion. The sample shows about 140,000 clones, 80% to 95% of them seen only once. The CDR3 runs 15 residues. The V end was cut by 8 bases, the J end by 0 bases, with 14 bases between. Germline lookup yields CDR1 LNHDA and CDR2 SQIVND (reference sequence). Sequencing used blood. This sequence joins TRBV19 and TRBJ1-5; TRBD1 might be the D (6 bases). The origin of this receptor is a man aged 25-40 years in good health. This CDR3 is CASQTGTDSNQPQHF. Here the CDR3 DNA reads TGTGCCAGTCAAACAGGGACGGATAGCAATCAGCCCCAGCATTTT.